A selection of T cell receptor beta chains follows, all from one sample in a study of blood T cells in healthy people across ages. Each CDR3 protein gets one entry after TCRdb re-called the 5' RACE reads with MiXCR. The sample consists of about 1.4 million distinct CDR3 sequences, 55% to 75% of them appearing once. Material: blood. Receptors originate from a man younger than 30 in good health. Both conserved end residues are part of each CDR3. D genes are given only for firm matches. Clone size appears in some rows only: once, few, many, or a class for an expanded clone.

D gene	J gene	V gene	clone size	CDR3 DNA	CDR3 protein
NA	TRBJ1-2	TRBV24-1	NA	TGTGCCACCAGTGAGACTCAGCGACACACCTTC	CATSETQRHTF
NA	TRBJ2-5	TRBV25-1	NA	TGTACCGGCAGTACCTATGGGACGGCTCAAGAGACCCAGTACTTC	CTGSTYGTAQETQYF
NA	TRBJ1-4	TRBV4-2	NA	TGTGCCAGCAGCCAAGACCAGGGAGGGGAAAAACTGTTTTTT	CASSQDQGGEKLFF
NA	TRBJ1-2	TRBV9	NA	TGTGCCAGCAGCGTAGCGGAGAGCTATGGCTACACCTTC	CASSVAESYGYTF
TRBD2	TRBJ2-7	TRBV10-3	NA	TGTGCCATCGGGGGACTAGCGGGAGTAGGTGAGCAGTACTTC	CAIGGLAGVGEQYF
TRBD2	TRBJ2-3	TRBV20-1	NA	TGCAGTGCTGACCTAATAGCGGGAGTTGATACGCAGTATTTT	CSADLIAGVDTQYF
TRBD1	TRBJ2-1	TRBV7-9	few	TGTGCCAGCAGCCCCGGGGACAGAGACAATGAGCAGTTCTTC	CASSPGDRDNEQFF
NA	TRBJ2-2	TRBV2	NA	TGTGCCAGTTTAGGCAGAATGAACACCGGGGAGCTGTTTTTT	CASLGRMNTGELFF
NA	TRBJ2-1	TRBV2	NA	TGTGCCACCCAACGGGGTTCAGAGACCCAGTTCTTC	CATQRGSETQFF
NA	TRBJ2-5	TRBV27	few	TGTGCCAGCAGTTTGCCTGACGAGACCCAGTACTTC	CASSLPDETQYF
TRBD2	TRBJ2-7	TRBV11-2	NA	TGTGCCAGCGAAGGGACTAGCGGGAGCTACGAGCAGTACTTC	CASEGTSGSYEQYF
NA	TRBJ2-3	TRBV7-2	few	TGTGCCAGCAGCTTAAATTCGGGCGTGGGATTCGCCTCAGGAGGACATACGCAGTATTTT	CASSLNSGVGFASGGHTQYF
TRBD1	TRBJ1-2	TRBV4-2	few	TGTGCCAGCAGCCATGACGACAGGGGGACCTATGGCTACACCTTC	CASSHDDRGTYGYTF
NA	TRBJ2-3	TRBV20-1	NA	TGCAGTGCCGTAGTTCGGGACTCCCCAGATACGCAGTATTTT	CSAVVRDSPDTQYF
TRBD2	TRBJ2-3	TRBV5-1	few	TGCGCCAGCATGAACCTAGCGGGAGGCTCCACAGATACGCAGTATTTT	CASMNLAGGSTDTQYF
NA	TRBJ1-1	TRBV6-2/TRBV6-3	NA	TGTGCCAGCAGTTACGGCGGACCCGTTAAAGTGAACACTGAAGCTTTCTTT	CASSYGGPVKVNTEAFF
TRBD1	TRBJ2-7	TRBV4-1	NA	TGCGCCAGCAGCCAATACACAGGGGGCTCCTACGAGCAGTACTTC	CASSQYTGGSYEQYF
NA	TRBJ2-7	TRBV12-3/TRBV12-4	few	TGTGCCAGCAGTTTAGTCGGGGGCGTCTACGAGCAGTACTTC	CASSLVGGVYEQYF
TRBD1	TRBJ2-1	TRBV29-1	NA	TGCAGCTCCGACAGGGGGAACTACAATGAGCAGTTCTTC	CSSDRGNYNEQFF
NA	TRBJ2-7	TRBV7-2	NA	TGTGCCAGCAGCTTAGGCGGGACCCTACTCTACGAGCAGTACTTT	CASSLGGTLLYEQYF
TRBD1	TRBJ2-2	TRBV5-1	NA	TGCGCCAGCAGCTTGGGACAGGGCTCCGGGGAGCTGTTTTTT	CASSLGQGSGELFF
NA	TRBJ2-7	TRBV2	NA	TGTGCCAGCCGGGTGGTGATTCTCCCCTACGAGCAGTACTTC	CASRVVILPYEQYF
TRBD2	TRBJ2-1	TRBV7-8	few	TGTGCCAGCAGCGCTCCGGGACTAGCGGGACATGAGCAGTTCTTC	CASSAPGLAGHEQFF
NA	TRBJ2-1	TRBV5-1	NA	TGCGCCAGCAGCCCTTGGGGGGCTAGCTTCCGCAATGAGCAGTTCTTC	CASSPWGASFRNEQFF
TRBD1	TRBJ2-5	TRBV6-6	once	TGTGCCAGCAGTTACTCGGACAGGGAAAGGGAGCAGTACTTC	CASSYSDREREQYF
NA	TRBJ1-6	TRBV19	NA	TGTGCCAGTAGTGAACCCTGGGACGGCGGGAATAATTCACCCCTCCACTTT	CASSEPWDGGNNSPLHF
NA	TRBJ2-1	TRBV20-1	few	TGCAGTGCTTACGCCTTTGAGTTTTTATCGCACAATGAGCAGTTCTTC	CSAYAFEFLSHNEQFF
NA	TRBJ2-5	TRBV6-5	NA	TGTGCCAGCAGTATTAGCGGCTCGCCGGGGGAGACCCAGTACTTC	CASSISGSPGETQYF
TRBD1	TRBJ2-1	TRBV6-2/TRBV6-3	NA	TGTGCCAGCAGCACTGGGACAGGGCGAACCAATGAGCAGTTCTTC	CASSTGTGRTNEQFF
TRBD1	TRBJ1-6	TRBV20-1	NA	TGCAGTGCTGCCGACAGGGGAGAATATAATTCACCCCTCCACTTT	CSAADRGEYNSPLHF
NA	TRBJ2-7	TRBV20-1	NA	TGCAGTGCTAGAGTCTCAGACTCGCTATCCTACAATGAGCAGTACTTC	CSARVSDSLSYNEQYF
NA	TRBJ2-1	TRBV7-6	few	TGTGCCAGCAGCTTAGCGGGAGGCCTACTTTCTGAGCAGTTCTTC	CASSLAGGLLSEQFF
NA	TRBJ2-7	TRBV4-1	once	TGCGCCAGCAGCCAACCTACGGTGGGGAGGAACGAGCAGTACTTC	CASSQPTVGRNEQYF
NA	TRBJ1-4	TRBV10-3	once	TGTGCCATCAGTGCGGGACACTTGAATGAAAAACTGTTTTTT	CAISAGHLNEKLFF
NA	TRBJ2-7	TRBV7-8	once	TGTGCCAGCAGCTTAGATGCAGGAGCCTCCGAGCAGTACTTC	CASSLDAGASEQYF
TRBD1	TRBJ2-1	TRBV18	NA	TGTGCCAGCTCAATTGGACAGGGGAGGATTAATGAGCAGTTCTTC	CASSIGQGRINEQFF
TRBD1	TRBJ1-4	TRBV4-1	NA	TGCGCCAGCAGCCACGGACAGGGGGCAGATTTTGCCGAAAAACTGTTTTTT	CASSHGQGADFAEKLFF
TRBD1	TRBJ2-7	TRBV6-5	few	TGTGCCAGCAGGACAGGGTCCGTCGAGCAGTACTTC	CASRTGSVEQYF
TRBD1	TRBJ2-5	TRBV20-1	NA	TGCAGCGCCGCGCCAGGGGGCAGGGAGACCCAGTACTTC	CSAAPGGRETQYF
TRBD2	TRBJ2-1	TRBV29-1	NA	TGCAGCGTGGTCGGACTAGCGGGAGGGCCTACGATTTTGAAGAATGAGCAGTTCTTC	CSVVGLAGGPTILKNEQFF